Below are 20 T cell receptor beta chains sequenced from a single sample in a study of blood T cell repertoires in COVID-19. Sequenced by immunoSEQ multiplex PCR; TCRdb stores in-frame clones only, minus some. The sample comprises roughly 60,000 clones, almost 85% of which are singletons, and roughly 13% rests with the top ten. Sample: peripheral blood. The receptors were gathered from a human donor in a cohort sampled during active COVID-19.

The chain uses TRBV7-2 and TRBJ1-4; 10 bases map to TRBD1. J gave up 8 bases and V 3 bases, and 3 bases lay outside the gene matches. This CDR3 is built from 14 residues. Germline CDR1 is SGHTA and CDR2 is FQGNSA. CDR3 loop: CASSFDRGREKLFF. The CDR3, as DNA: TGTGCCAGCAGCTTCGACAGGGGGCGGGAAAAACTGTTTTTT.

This sequence joins TRBV7-8 and TRBJ1-1; TRBD1 matches at 9 bases. This CDR3 is 15 amino acids long. From germline, CDR1 is SGHVS and CDR2 FQNEAQ. The J segment lost 5 bases and the V segment lost 5 bases, leaving 9 bases of the junction unmatched. The CDR3: CASSPEGQGGTEAFF. The CDR3 DNA follows: TGTGCCAGCAGCCCCGAGGGACAGGGAGGAACTGAAGCTTTCTTT.

The gene calls are TRBV6-6 and TRBJ2-5; possibly TRBD2 for D (7 bases). V shed 6 bases and J shed 1 base, with 15 bases lying between them. CDR1 and CDR2 (germline): MNHNY, SVGAGI (reference sequence). This CDR3 contains 15 residues. The chain's CDR3 is CASSLRGASQETQYF. DNA of the CDR3: TGTGCCAGCAGCCTCCGGGGGGCGAGCCAAGAGACCCAGTACTTC.

This clone was detected only once. The J gene is TRBJ2-7, the V gene TRBV6-1; maybe TRBD2 (5 bases). This CDR3 has 11 amino acids. CDR1 is MNHNS and CDR2 is SASEGT in the germline V gene. The V gene lost 1 base and the J gene lost 10 bases, with 8 bases spanning the gap. The CDR3 DNA is TGTGCCAGCAGTGAAGAGAGCGGACAGTACTTC. It codes for CASSEESGQYF.

Only a few counts were recorded for this clone. The chain is built from TRBV18 and TRBJ2-1, with D possibly matching TRBD2 (6 bases). CDR3 length: 15 amino acids. Per the germline V gene, CDR1 is KGHSH and CDR2 is LQKENI. Trimming pared 0 bases from V and 5 bases from J, leaving 11 bases between. CDR3 protein: CASSPPVGSHNEQFF. In DNA form, the CDR3 reads TGTGCCAGCTCACCACCGGTCGGGAGCCACAATGAGCAGTTCTTC. The complete variable domain, with remaining parts taken from reference TRBV18 and TRBJ2-1, reads NAGVMQNPRHLVRRRGQEARLRCSPMKGHSHVYWYRQLPEEGLKFMVYLQKENIIDESGMPKERFSAEFPKEGPSILRIQQVVRGDSAAYFCASSPPVGSHNEQFFGPGTRLTVL.

The J gene is TRBJ1-5, the V gene TRBV2, with TRBD1 matching over 8 bases. Trimming cost V 6 bases and J 7 bases; bases outside gene matches: 8. Germline V gene lookup returns CDR1 SNHLY and CDR2 FYNNEI. CDR3 size: 14 residues. CDR3: CASSPDRDEQPQHF. The CDR3 DNA reads TGTGCCAGCAGCCCGGACAGGGATGAACAGCCCCAGCATTTT.

This clone was detected once. This chain links TRBV18 with TRBJ2-7; 9 bases fit TRBD1. The CDR3 loop spans 14 amino acids. Trimming took 8 bases from V and 5 from J; bases not matched to a gene: 10. The V gene's germline CDR1 is KGHSH and CDR2 LQKENI. The CDR3 sequence is CASTPGQGLDEQYF. DNA of the CDR3: TGTGCCAGCACTCCCGGACAGGGGTTGGACGAGCAGTACTTC.

V is TRBV14 and J is TRBJ1-4; TRBD1 aligns across 8 bases. This CDR3 comprises 15 residues. Germline CDR1 reads SGHDN; CDR2 reads FVKESK. V shed 5 bases, J shed 8 bases, and the junction held 10 bases outside the gene matches. The CDR3 nucleotides read TGTGCCAGCAGCACCCGACAGGGGATGGGGGAAAAACTGTTTTTT. Translation: CASSTRQGMGEKLFF.

CDR3 residues: CASSQERRIAGGGDTQYF. The CDR3 nucleotides read TGTGCCAGCAGCCAAGAAAGGAGGATAGCGGGAGGAGGAGATACGCAGTATTTT. This chain uses TRBV4-2 with TRBJ2-3; 10 bases map to TRBD2. The CDR3 spans 18 residues. Germline assignment: CDR1 LGHNA and CDR2 YNFKEQ. V shed 0 bases, J shed 5 bases, and the junction held 11 bases outside the gene matches.

The chain uses TRBV6-5 and TRBJ2-1; 12 nucleotides align to TRBD2. This CDR3 has 14 residues. V gave up 6 bases and J gave up 6 bases; unmatched junction bases: 3. Germline CDR1 is MNHEY and CDR2 is SVGAGI. CDR3 coding DNA: TGTGCCAGCAGGCTAGCGGGAGGGCGCAATGAGCAGTTCTTC. It codes for CASRLAGGRNEQFF.

This sequence joins TRBV2 and TRBJ2-5; 7 nucleotides line up with TRBD1. J lost 1 base, V lost 4 bases, and 12 bases had no gene match. The length of the CDR3 is 17 residues. From germline, CDR1 is SNHLY and CDR2 FYNNEI. In DNA form, the CDR3 reads TGTGCCAGCAGTGTGGGTAGGGGGCGGAAGAGCCAAGAGACCCAGTACTTC. Protein sequence: CASSVGRGRKSQETQYF.

The chain employs TRBV29-1 and TRBJ2-1; tentatively, D is TRBD1 (5 bases). CDR1 and CDR2 from the germline V gene are SQVTM and ANQGSEA. The CDR3 spans 11 residues. The ends were cut back, 3 bases at V and 6 bases at J, with 6 bases in the middle. The CDR3 DNA reads as TGCAGCGTTGACAGGGTCAATGAGCAGTTCTTC. It translates to CSVDRVNEQFF.

This chain uses TRBV29-1 with TRBJ1-4; tentatively, D is TRBD1 (5 bases). Germline-derived CDR1 and CDR2 are SQVTM and ANQGSEA. The CDR3 runs to 15 residues. The CDR3 coding sequence is TGCACCGGTCAGACAGACCCTAGTACTAATGAAAAACTGTTTTTT. Protein product: CTGQTDPSTNEKLFF.

The chain carries TRBV19 and TRBJ1-1; no clear D. CDR1 and CDR2 (germline): LNHDA, SQIVND (reference sequence). The CDR3 has 13 residues. V was cut by 5 bases and J by 4 bases, with 11 bases left in between. The CDR3 bases are TGTGCCAGTAGTGACACCTGGGCCACTGAAGCTTTCTTT. This sequence encodes CASSDTWATEAFF.

The gene calls are TRBV7-8 and TRBJ2-7; D uncertain. Germline CDR1 and CDR2: SGHVS and FQNEAQ. This CDR3 spans 12 amino acids. Trimming left V 5 bases short and J 4 bases short, with 9 bases between. The CDR3 sequence: CASSQARYEQYF. In DNA form, the CDR3 reads TGTGCCAGCAGCCAAGCTCGTTACGAGCAGTACTTC. The whole variable domain, remainder taken from reference TRBV7-8 and TRBJ2-7, is GAGVSQSPRYKVAKRGQDVALRCDPISGHVSLFWYQQALGQGPEFLTYFQNEAQLDKSGLPSDRFFAERPEGSVSTLKIQRTQQEDSAVYLCASSQARYEQYFGPGTRLTVT.

V is TRBV28 and J is TRBJ2-7, with 7 nucleotides matching TRBD1. This CDR3 is built from 15 residues. Germline CDR1 is MDHEN and CDR2 is SYDVKM. Unmatched junction bases numbered 11, after V lost 6 bases and J lost 3 bases. The CDR3 loop is CASRPVGQHIYEQYF. CDR3 coding DNA: TGTGCCAGCAGGCCCGTGGGACAGCACATCTACGAGCAGTACTTC.

In the case of this clone: Other DNA sequences in this sample translate to the same CDR3. The V gene is TRBV18, the J gene TRBJ2-1; 8 bases map to TRBD1. The CDR3 covers 13 residues. Germline CDR1 KGHSH, CDR2 LQKENI. V dropped 2 bases and J dropped 7; count of bases not matched to a gene: 1. CDR3 protein: CASSPTGGNEQFF. CDR3 bases: TGTGCCAGCTCACCAACAGGGGGGAATGAGCAGTTCTTC.

This chain links TRBV30 with TRBJ1-2, with D perhaps matching TRBD1 (6 bases). V gave up 2 bases and J gave up 12 bases, with 13 bases separating them. The CDR3 length is 11 residues. The germline CDR1 and CDR2 sequences are GTSNPN and SVGIG (reference sequence). The CDR3 nucleotides are TGTGCCTGGAGTCGAGCAGGGGATCACACCTTC. Protein sequence: CAWSRAGDHTF.

This chain uses TRBV27 with TRBJ2-7; weak D call: TRBD2 (6 bases). CDR1 is MNHEY and CDR2 is SMNVEV in the germline V gene (reference sequence). V was shortened by 2 bases and J by 1 base, with 9 bases between the two germline ends. The CDR3 covers 14 residues. CDR3 loop: CASSLSGRSYEQYF. The CDR3 DNA is TGTGCCAGCAGTTTAAGCGGGCGTTCCTACGAGCAGTACTTC.

V is TRBV28 and J is TRBJ2-5; 9 positions match TRBD1. CDR3 size: 16 residues. Germline-derived CDR1 and CDR2 are MDHEN and SYDVKM. Trimming took 6 bases from V and 3 from J; bases not matched to a gene: 11. This CDR3 reads CASSPIGQGREETQYF. The CDR3 bases are TGTGCCAGCAGCCCGATCGGACAGGGGAGGGAAGAGACCCAGTACTTC.